The TCR beta chain under discussion was sequenced for a study of CD8 T cells in Susac syndrome. Random hexamers served to reverse transcribe roughly 0.5 to 1 ug RNA. One entry per CDR3 protein, called by TCRdb with MiXCR from the immunoSEQ multiplex PCR reads. Of roughly 50,000 distinct CDR3 sequences in the sample, 80% to 95% were seen once. CDR1 is SGHNT, CDR2 YYREEE, per germline (reference sequence). This CDR3 has 14 amino acids. V lost 4 bases, J lost 3 bases, and 13 bases lay in between. The clonotype comes from a human donor in good health. V is TRBV5-4 and J is TRBJ1-2; a possible D gene is TRBD1 (5 bases). Sequencing was carried out using CD8+ T cells from PBMCs. CDR3 in amino acids: CASSPRAGDYGYTF. DNA for the CDR3: TGTGCCAGCAGCCCGAGAGCGGGGGACTATGGCTACACCTTC.